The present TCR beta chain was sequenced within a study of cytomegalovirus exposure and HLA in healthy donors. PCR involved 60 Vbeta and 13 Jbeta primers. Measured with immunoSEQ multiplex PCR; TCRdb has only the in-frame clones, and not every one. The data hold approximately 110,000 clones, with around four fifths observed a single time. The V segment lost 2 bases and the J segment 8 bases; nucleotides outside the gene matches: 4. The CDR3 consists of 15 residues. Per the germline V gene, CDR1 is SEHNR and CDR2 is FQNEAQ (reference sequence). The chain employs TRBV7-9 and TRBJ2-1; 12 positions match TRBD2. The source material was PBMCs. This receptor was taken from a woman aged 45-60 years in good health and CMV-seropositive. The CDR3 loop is CASSLLAGGPDEQFF. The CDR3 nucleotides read TGTGCCAGCAGCTTACTAGCGGGAGGGCCGGATGAGCAGTTCTTC. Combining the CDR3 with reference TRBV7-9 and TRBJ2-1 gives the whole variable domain DTGVSQNPRHKITKRGQNVTFRCDPISEHNRLYWYRQTLGQGPEFLTYFQNEAQLEKSRLLSDRFSAERPKGSFSTLEIQRTEQGDSAMYLCASSLLAGGPDEQFFGPGTRLTVL.